These 11 T cell receptor beta chains share one sample of origin, sequenced in a study of prognosis after radiotherapy for stage I lung cancer. Two-round multiplex PCR, the amplification method, yielded TCR beta CDR3 from genomic DNA. Primers specific to each TRBV and TRBJ gene were used in first-round PCR. A single record per CDR3 protein comes from TCRdb applying MiXCR to the multiplex PCR reads. This table holds tens of thousands of distinct CDR3 sequences, just over 45% found once. The sample in question was PBMCs, obtained before or after stereotactic body radiation therapy (not recorded which). Every receptor here comes from a donor older than 45 with non-small cell lung cancer.

The chain is built from TRBV6-1 and TRBJ1-3; D remains unclear. The CDR3 covers 17 residues. V was clipped by 7 bases and J by 1 base, with 20 bases between them. Germline values: CDR1 MNHNS, CDR2 SASEGT. In DNA, the CDR3 is TGTGCCAGCATCTTACGAGAGGTAGGTGTATCTGGAAACACCATATATTTT. This codes for CASILREVGVSGNTIYF.

This clonotype was detected many times. The chain uses TRBV19 and TRBJ2-1, with 12 bases that match TRBD1. This CDR3 comprises 15 residues. After removal of 7 bases from V and 7 bases from J, the junction contained 8 bases not matched to a gene. CDR1 is LNHDA, CDR2 SQIVND, per germline (reference sequence). The CDR3 nucleotides read TGTGCCAGTAAGTCCCGGGACAGGGGGCAGAATGAGCAGTTCTTC. As protein: CASKSRDRGQNEQFF.

The gene calls are TRBV10-3 and TRBJ1-2; D is possibly TRBD1 (5 bases). This CDR3 spans 13 amino acids. V was pared by 3 bases and J by 3 bases, with 8 bases between. From germline, CDR1 is ENHRY and CDR2 SYGVKD. The CDR3 loop reads CAISDGGHYGYTF. The CDR3 region has the DNA TGTGCCATCAGTGATGGGGGACACTATGGCTACACCTTC.

This clonotype was seen ten or more times. This chain joins TRBV19 and TRBJ1-2, with D possibly TRBD1 on 5 matching bases. There are 15 residues in the CDR3. The V gene lost 2 bases and the J gene lost 8 bases, with 18 bases spanning the gap. In germline, CDR1 is LNHDA, CDR2 SQIVND (reference sequence). The CDR3 region is CASSILNGGGLGYTF. The CDR3 DNA sequence: TGTGCCAGTAGTATACTGAACGGGGGGGGTTTGGGCTACACCTTC.

Turning to this clonotype: A much bigger clone sits one base away, suggesting this may be a read error. CDR3 residues: CASSPRDRDGCTF. The CDR3 DNA sequence: TGTGCCAGCAGCCCCCGGGACAGGGATGGCTGCACCTTC. This sequence joins TRBV9 and TRBJ1-2; 9 bases line up with TRBD1. Germline V gene sequence: CDR1 SGDLS, CDR2 YYNGEE. The CDR3 is 13 residues long. Using reference TRBV9 and TRBJ1-2 for the parts outside the CDR3, the full variable domain is DSGVTQTPKHLITATGQRVTLRCSPRSGDLSVYWYQQSLDQGLQFLIQYYNGEERAKGNILERFSAQQFPDLHSELNLSSLELGDSALYFCASSPRDRDGCTFGSGTRLTVV.

This clonotype occurred many times. The chain couples TRBV5-5 to TRBJ1-4, with a tentative D call TRBD1 (5 bases). V was trimmed by 4 bases and J by 6 bases, leaving 16 bases between them. Germline assignment: CDR1 SGHKS and CDR2 YYEKEE (reference sequence). This CDR3 is 15 amino acids long. The CDR3 here is CASSPAGGWDEKLFF. The CDR3 coding sequence is TGTGCCAGCAGCCCCGCGGGGGGATGGGATGAAAAACTGTTTTTT.

This clonotype was detected ten times or more. The chain joins TRBV9 to TRBJ2-3, with 7 bases matching TRBD2. This CDR3 contains 15 residues. The ends lost 6 bases at V and 2 bases at J; junction bases unmatched: 9. Germline loops: CDR1 SGDLS, CDR2 YYNGEE. CDR3 loop: CASTPGGLNTDTQYF. CDR3 bases: TGTGCCAGCACCCCGGGGGGACTTAACACAGATACGCAGTATTTT.

The V call is TRBV9, the J call TRBJ2-7; D gene unclear. The CDR3 sequence is 14 residues long. The germline V gene encodes CDR1 SGDLS and CDR2 YYNGEE. The V gene lost 4 bases and the J gene lost 1 base, with 12 bases spanning the gap. CDR3 coding DNA: TGTGCCAGCAGCCCCCTGGGCTCTTCCTACGAGCAGTACTTC. Translation gives CASSPLGSSYEQYF.

By sample share, this clonotype is medium-sized. The chain links TRBV2 to TRBJ2-2; D may correspond to TRBD1 or TRBD2 (5 bases each). The CDR3 is made up of 16 amino acids. Trimming cost V 4 bases and J 5 bases, with 17 bases left between them. CDR1 is SNHLY and CDR2 is FYNNEI in the germline V gene. Written as DNA, the CDR3 is TGTGCCAGCAGTGCGTTAAGGGGACCGAGGACCGGGGAGCTGTTTTTT. The encoded protein is CASSALRGPRTGELFF.

V usage is TRBV6-4 and J usage is TRBJ1-1; unclear D gene. This CDR3 comprises 13 residues. Trimming stripped 6 bases from V and 5 bases from J, with 13 bases between. Germline lookup yields CDR1 MRHNA and CDR2 SNTAGT. CDR3 in DNA: TGTGCCAGCAGCTGGGAGGTGGATACTGAAGCTTTCTTT. Translated: CASSWEVDTEAFF.

On this clonotype itself: A far larger clone is one nucleotide away, so this likely arose from a read error. V and J are TRBV6-6 and TRBJ2-5, with D tentatively TRBD2 (6 bases). Germline V gene lookup returns CDR1 MNHNY and CDR2 SVGAGI (reference sequence). Trimming cost V 9 bases and J 1 base, with 9 bases left between them. The length of the CDR3 is 12 residues. CDR3 sequence: CASKRVQETQYF. DNA of the CDR3: TGTGCCAGTAAGCGGGTCCAAGAGACCCAGTACTTC.